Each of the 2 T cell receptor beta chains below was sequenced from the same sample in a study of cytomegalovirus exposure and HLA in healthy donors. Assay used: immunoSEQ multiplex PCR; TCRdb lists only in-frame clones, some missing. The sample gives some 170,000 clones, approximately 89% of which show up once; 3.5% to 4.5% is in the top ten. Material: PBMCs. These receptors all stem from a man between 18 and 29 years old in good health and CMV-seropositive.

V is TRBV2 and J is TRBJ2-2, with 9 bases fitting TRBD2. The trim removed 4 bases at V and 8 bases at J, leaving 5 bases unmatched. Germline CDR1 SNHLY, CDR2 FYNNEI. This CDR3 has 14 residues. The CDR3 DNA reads TGTGCCAGCAGTGGGCTAGCGGGAAGGGGGGAGCTGTTTTTT. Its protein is CASSGLAGRGELFF.

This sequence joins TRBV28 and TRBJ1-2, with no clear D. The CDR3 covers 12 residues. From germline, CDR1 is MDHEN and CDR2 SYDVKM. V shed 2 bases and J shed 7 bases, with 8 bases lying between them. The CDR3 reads CASSLGGGGYTF. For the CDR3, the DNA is TGTGCCAGCAGTTTAGGTGGAGGTGGCTACACCTTC.